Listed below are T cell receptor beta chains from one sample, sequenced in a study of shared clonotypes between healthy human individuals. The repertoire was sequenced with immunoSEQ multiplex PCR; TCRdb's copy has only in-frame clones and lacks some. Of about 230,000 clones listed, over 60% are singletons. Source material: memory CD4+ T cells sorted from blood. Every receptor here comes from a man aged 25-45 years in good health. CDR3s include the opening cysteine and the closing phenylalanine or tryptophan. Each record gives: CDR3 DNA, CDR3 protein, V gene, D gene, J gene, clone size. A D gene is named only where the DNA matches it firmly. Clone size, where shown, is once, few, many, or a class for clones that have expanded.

TGTGCCAGCAGTTCCCTGATCGACAATGAGCAGTTCTTC CASSSLIDNEQFF TRBV27 NA TRBJ2-1 NA
TGTGCCAGCACACTAGGGGGGGCGAAGAATGAGCAGTTCTTC CASTLGGAKNEQFF TRBV7-9 NA TRBJ2-1 NA
TGTGCCAGCAGTGAATTCTTGGCGGACCAGGAGACCCAGTACTTC CASSEFLADQETQYF TRBV25-1 NA TRBJ2-5 NA
TGTGCCAGCTCACCGGCGGGGGGGACCCACGAGCAGTACTTC CASSPAGGTHEQYF TRBV18 TRBD2 TRBJ2-7 NA
TGTGCCAGCAGCCACCGACGGACAGGGGACACGCAGACCCAGTACTTC CASSHRRTGDTQTQYF TRBV2 TRBD1 TRBJ2-5 NA
TGCGCCAGCAGTCAATCGCCCCTGAGAGAGCAGTACTTC CASSQSPLREQYF TRBV23-1 NA TRBJ2-7 once
TGCGCCAGCAGCCAAGGTCCCGGGACTAGTCACGGGGAGCTGTTTTTT CASSQGPGTSHGELFF TRBV4-3 TRBD2 TRBJ2-2 many
TGTGCCAGCTCTGAGGGGGGGCGGGGCTCCACCTCGGATGGCTACACCTTC CASSEGGRGSTSDGYTF TRBV7-2 NA TRBJ1-2 NA
TGTGCCAGCACCACTCAGGGGAGAGGCGAGCAGTACTTC CASTTQGRGEQYF TRBV7-8 NA TRBJ2-7 few
TGTGCCAGCAGTGCCCGGAGGTTGGCCTACAATGAGCAGTTCTTC CASSARRLAYNEQFF TRBV6-5 NA TRBJ2-1 NA
TGTGCCAGCAGCGTAGATGCAAGGACCACAGATACGCAGTATTTT CASSVDARTTDTQYF TRBV9 NA TRBJ2-3 NA
TGTGCCAGTACAGCCGGGAACACAGATACGCAGTATTTT CASTAGNTDTQYF TRBV19 NA TRBJ2-3 NA
TGTGCCAGCGACAGGGGGCCCGACACCGGGGAGCTGTTTTTT CASDRGPDTGELFF TRBV6-1 TRBD1 TRBJ2-2 NA
TGCGCCAGCAGCTACCTCACAGATACGCAGTATTTT CASSYLTDTQYF TRBV5-1 NA TRBJ2-3 many
TGTGCCTGGAGTGTTTTTATGCGGGGAGAAAAACTGTTTTTT CAWSVFMRGEKLFF TRBV30 NA TRBJ1-4 NA
TGTGCCAGCAGCTTACGGGGGGGAAATCAGCCCCAGCATTTT CASSLRGGNQPQHF TRBV5-6 NA TRBJ1-5 NA
TGTGCCAGCAGCTTGGACCGGAGTGCTAGCGGCTTCTCCTACGAGCAGTACTTC CASSLDRSASGFSYEQYF TRBV11-2 TRBD2 TRBJ2-7 NA
TGTGCCAGCACCCCGCGGTCAGCGTCTGAAGCTTTCTTT CASTPRSASEAFF TRBV25-1 NA TRBJ1-1 NA
TGTGCCAGCACCGAAAGAGCGACAACCTCCTACGAGCAGTACTTC CASTERATTSYEQYF TRBV11-1 NA TRBJ2-7 once
TGTGCCAGCAGCTTGGCGGTCGAAAAACTGTTTTTT CASSLAVEKLFF TRBV5-8 NA TRBJ1-4 NA
TGTGCCAGCAGTTTCGATTTATCCAGGGTGAACACTGAAGCTTTCTTT CASSFDLSRVNTEAFF TRBV28 NA TRBJ1-1 many
TGTGCCAGCTCACCGTCCTCTAGCGGGAGGCCGAAAGATACGCAGTATTTT CASSPSSSGRPKDTQYF TRBV18 TRBD2 TRBJ2-3 few
TGTGCTAGTGGTTTGGGCTGGACCGGGGAGCTGTTTTTT CASGLGWTGELFF TRBV12-5 NA TRBJ2-2 NA
TGTGCCAGCAGCCAAGCGGCCTTAAAGTCCGGCTACACCTTC CASSQAALKSGYTF TRBV14 NA TRBJ1-2 NA
TGTGCCAGCAGCGTATTGAGCGGAGAAAACACCGGGGAGCTGTTTTTT CASSVLSGENTGELFF TRBV9 NA TRBJ2-2 NA
TGTGCCATCAGTGAGGGACTAGCGGGAGTGGGCGAGCAGTACTTC CAISEGLAGVGEQYF TRBV10-3 TRBD2 TRBJ2-7 NA
TGTGCCAGCAGTTTATTAGCGGACGCCTACGAGCAGTACTTC CASSLLADAYEQYF TRBV28 NA TRBJ2-7 NA
TGTGCCAGCAGTGAGGGGCTAGAATTTACAGATACGCAGTATTTT CASSEGLEFTDTQYF TRBV2 NA TRBJ2-3 NA
TGTGCCACCAGCAGAGAATCGACAGGGGTCTATGGCTACACCTTC CATSRESTGVYGYTF TRBV15 TRBD1 TRBJ1-2 NA
TGTGCCAGCAGCCAAGATCACCGGATAACTGAAGCTTTCTTT CASSQDHRITEAFF TRBV14 NA TRBJ1-1 many
TGTGCCAGCAGCCAAGATACGCAGGGACAAGAGACCCAGTACTTC CASSQDTQGQETQYF TRBV4-2 NA TRBJ2-5 NA
TGTGCCATCAGCGGAGCCTACGAGCAGTACTTC CAISGAYEQYF TRBV28 NA TRBJ2-7 NA
TGTGCCAGCAGTTACCTTAGCACAGATACGCAGTATTTT CASSYLSTDTQYF TRBV27 NA TRBJ2-3 NA
TGTGCCAGCAGCTCAAACGGCTATGGCTACACCTTC CASSSNGYGYTF TRBV7-2 NA TRBJ1-2 NA
TGTGCCAGCAGCCGTGACAGGGGCGCCTACAATGAGCAGTTCTTC CASSRDRGAYNEQFF TRBV5-4 TRBD1 TRBJ2-1 NA
TGCGCCAGCAGCTTGGGTACGGGGGCAATAGGCACAGATACGCAGTATTTT CASSLGTGAIGTDTQYF TRBV5-1 NA TRBJ2-3 NA
TGTGCCAGCAGCTTGGCCAGGGGGCAGGAGACCCAGTACTTC CASSLARGQETQYF TRBV5-4 TRBD1 TRBJ2-5 few
TGTGCCAGCAGCTTAGCGCAAGAAAAACTGTTTTTT CASSLAQEKLFF TRBV7-9 NA TRBJ1-4 NA
TGTGCCAGCAGCTCCCCGGGACAATCCTACAATGAGCAGTTCTTC CASSSPGQSYNEQFF TRBV5-4 NA TRBJ2-1 NA
TGTGCCAGCAGAAAAATGTGGGGGGCTGGAAACACCATATATTTT CASRKMWGAGNTIYF TRBV28 NA TRBJ1-3 once
TGTGCCAGCAGGGCCTTTAATTCGGCGGCCGGGGAGCTGTTTTTT CASRAFNSAAGELFF TRBV6-1 NA TRBJ2-2 NA
TGTGCCAGCAGCTTAGCGGGAGGGGGAACCGGGGAGCTGTTTTTT CASSLAGGGTGELFF TRBV5-6 TRBD2 TRBJ2-2 NA
TGTGCCAGCAGCCCGCACCAACAGGGGGGGGATGGCTACACCTTC CASSPHQQGGDGYTF TRBV9 TRBD1 TRBJ1-2 NA
TGTGCCAGCTCACCCATACCCCCTTTCTCCACGAACACCGGGGAGCTGTTTTTT CASSPIPPFSTNTGELFF TRBV18 NA TRBJ2-2 NA
TGTGCCAGCAGTCCAACCTTGTTGGGGGGCTACGAGCAGTACTTC CASSPTLLGGYEQYF TRBV6-5 NA TRBJ2-7 few
TGCGCCAGCAGCTTGGGGGGCGCGGGTGAAGGCTACACCTTC CASSLGGAGEGYTF TRBV5-1 NA TRBJ1-2 medium-sized